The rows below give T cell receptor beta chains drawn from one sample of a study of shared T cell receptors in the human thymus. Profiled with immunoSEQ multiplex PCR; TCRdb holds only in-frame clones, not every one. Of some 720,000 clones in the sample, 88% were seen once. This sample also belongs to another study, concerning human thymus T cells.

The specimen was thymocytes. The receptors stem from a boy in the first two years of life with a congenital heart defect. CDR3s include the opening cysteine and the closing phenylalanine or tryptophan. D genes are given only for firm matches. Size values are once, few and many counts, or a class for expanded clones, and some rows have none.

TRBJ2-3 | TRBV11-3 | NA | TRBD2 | TGTGCCAGCAGGCGCACGGGAGGACGCACAGATACGCAGTATTTT | CASRRTGGRTDTQYF
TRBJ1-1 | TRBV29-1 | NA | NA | TGCAGCGTTGTCACTTGCGCAAGGGGTGAAGCTTTCTTT | CSVVTCARGEAFF
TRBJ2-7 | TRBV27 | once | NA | TGTGCCAGCAGTTTAGAGGCTAGATCCCACGAGCAGTACTTC | CASSLEARSHEQYF
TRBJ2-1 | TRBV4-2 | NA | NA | TGTGCCAGCAGCCCAGGGACACTCCGGGCCTTCCCCGGCAATGAGCAGTTCTTC | CASSPGTLRAFPGNEQFF
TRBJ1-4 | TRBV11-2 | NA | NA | TGTGCCAGCAGCTTAATGGTCGTAGGACAGACTAAAAATGAAAAACTGTTTTTT | CASSLMVVGQTKNEKLFF
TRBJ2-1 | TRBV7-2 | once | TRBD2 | TGTGCCAGCAGCCCCCTGGACCCCGGGGCTAGCGGGGACAATGAGCAGTTCTTC | CASSPLDPGASGDNEQFF
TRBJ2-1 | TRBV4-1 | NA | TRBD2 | TGCGCCAGCAGCCAAGATGGGGCTACTAGCGGGAGGGTTCGATCGGACAATGAGCAGTTCTTC | CASSQDGATSGRVRSDNEQFF
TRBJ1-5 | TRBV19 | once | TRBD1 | TGTGCCAGTAGTGAAGCAGGACAGGGAGGCAATCAGCCCCAGCATTTT | CASSEAGQGGNQPQHF
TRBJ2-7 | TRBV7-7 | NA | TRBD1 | TGTGCTAGCAGCCCCCGGGACAGGGCCTACGAGCAGTACTTC | CASSPRDRAYEQYF
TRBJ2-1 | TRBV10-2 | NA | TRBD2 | TGCGCCAGCGGGGAGCGTACTCCGGGACTAGCGGCGAATGAGCAGTTCTTC | CASGERTPGLAANEQFF
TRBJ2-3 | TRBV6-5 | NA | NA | TGTGCCAGCAGCCGCCAGGGCACAGATACGCAGTATTTT | CASSRQGTDTQYF
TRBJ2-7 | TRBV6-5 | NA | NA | TGTGCCAGCAGACCAGGGTGGGAAGTCTCCTACGAGCAGTACTTC | CASRPGWEVSYEQYF
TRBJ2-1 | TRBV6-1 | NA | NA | TGTGCCAGCAGTGAAGCGCTTCTGGCAGGCTCCTACAATGAGCAGTTCTTC | CASSEALLAGSYNEQFF
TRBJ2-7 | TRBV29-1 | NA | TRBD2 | TGCAGCGTTGAAGAGCAACGGGGGGACGGTTGGACCTACGAGCAGTACTTC | CSVEEQRGDGWTYEQYF
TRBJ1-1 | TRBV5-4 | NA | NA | TGTGCCAGCAGCCACTCGGTGAACACTGAAGCTTTCTTT | CASSHSVNTEAFF
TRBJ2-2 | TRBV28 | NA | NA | TGTGCCAGCAGCTTCAGGGTGCCCACCGGGGAGCTGTTTTTT | CASSFRVPTGELFF
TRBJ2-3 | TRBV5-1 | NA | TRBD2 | TGCGCCAGCAGCCATAGCCGGACTAGCGGGTCGGCCGGGGTTACAGATACGCAGTATTTT | CASSHSRTSGSAGVTDTQYF
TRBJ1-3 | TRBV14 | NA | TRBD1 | TGTGCCAGCAGCCAATTCTTGGACAGGCGGGCTGGAAACACCATATATTTT | CASSQFLDRRAGNTIYF
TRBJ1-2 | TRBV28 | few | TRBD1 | TGTGCCAGCAGAGCCGGGACAGGGTATGGCTACACCTTC | CASRAGTGYGYTF
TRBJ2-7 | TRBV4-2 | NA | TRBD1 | TGTGCCAGCAGCCTAGGGACAGACCGGCGCAACTACGAGCAGTACTTC | CASSLGTDRRNYEQYF
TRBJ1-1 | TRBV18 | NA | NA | TGTGCCAGCTACCCAGGAGGTGTCGGGAACACTGAAGCTTTCTTT | CASYPGGVGNTEAFF
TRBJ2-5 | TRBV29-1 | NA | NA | TGCAGCGTTGATAGCGGCCGGAGGGAGACCCAGTACTTC | CSVDSGRRETQYF
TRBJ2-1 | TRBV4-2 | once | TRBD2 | TGTGCCAGCAGCCAAGGAGAAGGACTAGCGATAAACAATGAGCAGTTCTTC | CASSQGEGLAINNEQFF
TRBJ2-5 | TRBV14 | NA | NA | TGTGCCAGCAGCCAAGTCGTCGGGAAGGGCGGGGTGGGCGAGGTTGAAGAGACCCAGTACTTC | CASSQVVGKGGVGEVEETQYF
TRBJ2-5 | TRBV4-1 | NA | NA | TGCGCCAGCAGCCAAGATCTTCGACTTATGGAGACCCAGTACTTC | CASSQDLRLMETQYF
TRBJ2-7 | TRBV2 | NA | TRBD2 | TGTGCCAGTTCTAGCGGGAAGGGACCGTCTCGGGAAGAGCAGTACTTC | CASSSGKGPSREEQYF
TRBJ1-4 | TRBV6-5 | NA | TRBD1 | TGTGCCAGCAGTTACGTTCTGGGGGACAGCAATGAAAAACTGTTTTTT | CASSYVLGDSNEKLFF
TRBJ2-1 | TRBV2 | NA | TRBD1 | TGTGCCAGCCGGCCGGACAGGGCGGGCAATGAGCAGTTCTTC | CASRPDRAGNEQFF
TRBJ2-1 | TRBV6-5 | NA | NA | TGTGCCAGCAGTATAGGAGGACTCAATGAGCAGTTCTTC | CASSIGGLNEQFF
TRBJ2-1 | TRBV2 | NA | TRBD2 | TGTGCCAGCAGGGCTAGCGGGAATAATGAGCAGTTCTTC | CASRASGNNEQFF
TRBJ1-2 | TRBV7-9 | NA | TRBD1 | TGTGCCAGCAGCTCAGGACAGGACCGAGGGTTCTTCTTC | CASSSGQDRGFFF
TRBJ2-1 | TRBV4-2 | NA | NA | TGTGCCAGCAGCCAAGACGAACTAGCCCACAATGAGCAGTTCTTC | CASSQDELAHNEQFF
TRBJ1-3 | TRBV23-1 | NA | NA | TGCGCCAGCAGTCTGCGACAGAAGCCCTCTGGAAACACCATATATTTT | CASSLRQKPSGNTIYF
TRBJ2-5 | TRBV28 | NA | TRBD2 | TGTGCCAGCAGCTCACCCCAGAAGCGGGAAAGTAGCGAAGAGACCCAGTACTTC | CASSSPQKRESSEETQYF
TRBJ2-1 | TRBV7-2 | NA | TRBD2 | TGTGCCAGCCACCTCCTAGCGGGAGCGTACAATGAGCAGTTCTTC | CASHLLAGAYNEQFF
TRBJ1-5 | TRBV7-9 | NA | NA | TGTGCCAGCAGCTTAGCGTCCCAGGGGCCTTCTGGTCAGCCCCAGCATTTT | CASSLASQGPSGQPQHF
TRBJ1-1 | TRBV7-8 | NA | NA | TGTGCCAGCAGCTTAGGTAAGGTTGGAGATGACACTGAAGCTTTCTTT | CASSLGKVGDDTEAFF
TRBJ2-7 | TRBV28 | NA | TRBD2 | TGTGCCAGCAGGTCTAGCGGCTCCTACGAGCAGTACTTC | CASRSSGSYEQYF
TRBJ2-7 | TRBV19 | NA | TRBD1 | TGTGCCAGTCGACCGGGACAGGGGATCTACGAGCAGTACTTC | CASRPGQGIYEQYF
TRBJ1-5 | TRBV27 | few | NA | TGTGCCAGCAGTTTACTCGGGGGGGGTCAGCCCCAGCATTTT | CASSLLGGGQPQHF
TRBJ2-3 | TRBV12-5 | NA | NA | TGTGCTAGTGGTTTGGGCCCGGAGACGCAGTATTTT | CASGLGPETQYF
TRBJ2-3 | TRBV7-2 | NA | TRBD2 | TGTGCCAGCAGCTTAGGACTAGCGGGAGTAGTAGATACGCAGTATTTT | CASSLGLAGVVDTQYF
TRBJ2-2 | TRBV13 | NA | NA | TGTGCCAGCACCCAACCGGACAGTAGCAACGGGGAGCTGTTTTTT | CASTQPDSSNGELFF
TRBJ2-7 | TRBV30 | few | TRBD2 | TGTGCCTGGGGTACGACTAGCGAGCAATCCTACGAGCAGTACTTC | CAWGTTSEQSYEQYF
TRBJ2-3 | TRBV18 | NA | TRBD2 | TGTGCCAGCTCACCGGTCGGACTAGCGGCTTCCACAGATACGCAGTATTTT | CASSPVGLAASTDTQYF
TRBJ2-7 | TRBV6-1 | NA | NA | TGTGCCAGCAGTCACGGAGGCGAGCAGTACTTC | CASSHGGEQYF
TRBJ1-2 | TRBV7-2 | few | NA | TGTGCCAGCAGCCCTAAGGAGGGGAACTATGGCTACACCTTC | CASSPKEGNYGYTF
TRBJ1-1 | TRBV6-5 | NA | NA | TGTGCCAGCAGGACGACAGGGAACACTGAAGCTTTCTTT | CASRTTGNTEAFF
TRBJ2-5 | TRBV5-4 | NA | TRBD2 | TGTGCCAGCAGCTCTAGCGGGAGCTCGATGGAGACCCAGTACTTC | CASSSSGSSMETQYF
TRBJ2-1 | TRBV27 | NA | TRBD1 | TGTGCCAGCAGCGTGACAGGGCACGCCAATGAGCAGTTCTTC | CASSVTGHANEQFF
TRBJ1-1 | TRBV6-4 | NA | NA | TGTGCCAGCAGTGACTACCCAGGGGAGTACACTGAAGCTTTCTTT | CASSDYPGEYTEAFF
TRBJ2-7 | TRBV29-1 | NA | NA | TGCAGCGTGCATCGGGGGAGGGGGGGGATCTACGAGCAGTACTTC | CSVHRGRGGIYEQYF
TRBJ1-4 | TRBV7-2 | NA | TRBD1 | TGTGCCAGCAGACCCGGGACAGGATTCCCAACTAATGAAAAACTGTTTTTT | CASRPGTGFPTNEKLFF
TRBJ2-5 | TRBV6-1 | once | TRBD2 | TGTGCCAGCGTCCAGGGCGGGAGACAAGAGACCCAGTACTTC | CASVQGGRQETQYF
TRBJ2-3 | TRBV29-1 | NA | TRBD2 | TGCAGCGCCCCGGGGGGACCCCGAAGACTAGCGGGAGGGCCGACAGATACGCAGTATTTT | CSAPGGPRRLAGGPTDTQYF
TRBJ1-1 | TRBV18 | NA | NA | TGTGCCACTTTTATTAGCCACCGGTATATCACTGAAGCTTTCTTT | CATFISHRYITEAFF
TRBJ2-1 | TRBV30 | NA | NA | TGTGCCTGGAGTCCAGCGGGACACAACAATGAGCAGTTCTTC | CAWSPAGHNNEQFF
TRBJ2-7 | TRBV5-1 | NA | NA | TGCGCCAGCAGCTTGGGGGGCTACTACGAGCAGTACTTC | CASSLGGYYEQYF